This TCR beta chain originates from a study of T cell responses to AZD1222 COVID-19 vaccine. Study-wide context: Second-dose groups at about 4 or about 12 weeks were pooled. Broader study findings: At baseline, just 5 or 6 AZD1222 recipients tested seropositive. Mostly white British, mostly female donors; authors suggested clonal diversity may be underestimated. Two AZD1222 doses significantly raised spike-specific TCR breadth and depth over controls.

As concerns this clone: Its antigen is currently unknown.

Profiled with immunoSEQ multiplex PCR; TCRdb holds only in-frame clones, not every one. The table lists approximately 80,000 clones, 80% of them singletons. The CDR3 covers 16 residues. Trimming removed 1 base from V and 7 bases from J; junction bases left unmatched: 9. The germline CDR1 and CDR2 sequences are LNHDA and SQIVND (reference sequence). V usage is TRBV19 and J usage is TRBJ2-7, with 11 bases that match TRBD2. The specimen comprised peripheral blood, sampled on day 0 of AZD1222 vaccination. This receptor was taken from an adult in good health. This chain's CDR3 is CASSIAGTSGIMEQYF. The CDR3 DNA is TGTGCCAGTAGTATAGCCGGGACTAGCGGCATAATGGAGCAGTACTTC. Supplemented by reference TRBV19 and TRBJ2-7, the full variable domain reads DGGITQSPKYLFRKEGQNVTLSCEQNLNHDAMYWYRQDPGQGLRLIYYSQIVNDFQKGDIAEGYSVSREKKESFPLTVTSAQKNPTAFYLCASSIAGTSGIMEQYFGPGTRLTVT.